The sequence of this T cell receptor beta chain was determined in a study of cytomegalovirus exposure and HLA in healthy donors. CDR1 is LNHDA, CDR2 SQIVND, per germline (reference sequence). The V segment lost 5 bases and the J segment 2 bases; nucleotides outside the gene matches: 12. The CDR3 runs to 17 residues. Whole-study findings and limits: Using a false discovery rate of 0.05, a later analysis showed that roughly 16,000 TCR beta sequences were associated with HLA alleles.

Turning to this clone: No antigen is known for it.

Vbeta (60) and Jbeta (13) primers were used in the PCR. Using immunoSEQ multiplex PCR, the repertoire was profiled, and TCRdb retains in-frame clones only, with some absent. Found here are 150,000 to 200,000 clones, 75% to 80% of them singletons; the top ten hold over 11%. V is TRBV19 and J is TRBJ2-3; 8 bases agree with TRBD1. The sequence was collected from a man between 45 and 60 years old in good health and CMV-seropositive. Sequencing used PBMCs. The CDR3 DNA follows: TGTGCCAGTAGTCCCCGGACAGGGACAGACACCACAGATACGCAGTATTTT. Encoded protein: CASSPRTGTDTTDTQYF.